Listed below are T cell receptor beta chains from one sample, sequenced in a study of response to subunit inactivated influenza vaccine. A single record per CDR3 protein comes from TCRdb applying MiXCR to the RT-PCR reads. The sample includes hundreds of thousands of distinct CDR3 sequences, 15% to 19% seen only once; the top ten take more than 9%. This material consisted of PBMCs from blood, taken 12 days after vaccination. The receptor source for this set is a man aged 50-60 years who received an inactivated influenza vaccine. Both conserved end residues are part of each CDR3. The size of a clone is reported for some rows only, either as once, few or many, or as a class for expanded clones.

j_call	clone_size	v_call	cdr3_aa
TRBJ2-7	NA	TRBV20-1	CSARQRGAGQYYEQYF
TRBJ1-1	NA	TRBV7-8	CASSLATRGNTEAFF
TRBJ2-5	many	TRBV7-2	CASSPTSGQETQYF
TRBJ2-1	NA	TRBV5-1	CASSLTSGPPTYNEQFF
TRBJ2-1	NA	TRBV5-1	CASSFGASNNEQFF
TRBJ2-5	many	TRBV29-1	CSVPTTSRETQYF
TRBJ2-1	few	TRBV11-2	CASSFLPSGRPEQFF
TRBJ1-1	NA	TRBV6-1	CASSPFVRGSEAFF
TRBJ2-5	once	TRBV5-8	CASGAGVPETQYF
TRBJ2-1	few	TRBV6-2/TRBV6-3	CASSRGASSNEQFF
TRBJ2-6	NA	TRBV5-1	CASSSQGTGANVLTF
TRBJ2-3	NA	TRBV29-1	CSGVAGEVDTQYF
TRBJ2-2	NA	TRBV7-2	CASSPLTILGELFF
TRBJ2-3	few	TRBV5-1	CASSVGGTPRDTQYF
TRBJ2-1	few	TRBV30	CAWSGGRANEQFF
TRBJ2-1	few	TRBV4-2	CASSQISPYNEQFF
TRBJ2-1	many	TRBV29-1	CSAGDRTTSYNEQFF
TRBJ2-7	NA	TRBV6-1	CASRPATRNYEQYF
TRBJ1-1	NA	TRBV5-1	CASSLVGTAADTEAFF
TRBJ1-2	NA	TRBV21-1	CASSKGQSHYGYTF
TRBJ1-5	few	TRBV28	CASRSPLLRTGNSNQPQHF
TRBJ2-3	few	TRBV6-2/TRBV6-3	CASSNRGPDTQYF
TRBJ2-3	NA	TRBV11-2	CASTMGPDTQYF
TRBJ2-3	NA	TRBV20-1	CSATYTSGTQYF
TRBJ2-7	few	TRBV29-1	CSAKTRLAVPYEQYF
TRBJ2-7	few	TRBV5-5	CASSLIGIPAAEQYF
TRBJ2-2	NA	TRBV5-1	CASSLRTANTGELFF
TRBJ1-5	NA	TRBV7-2	CASSVRQGAGQPQHF
TRBJ2-1	NA	TRBV4-3	CASSQGTGGNEQFF
TRBJ2-4	few	TRBV4-2	CASSQDPSGGVLSKNIQYF
TRBJ1-1	NA	TRBV5-5	CASSRDRGHTEAFF
TRBJ2-1	few	TRBV15	CATSRGLADHYNEQFF
TRBJ2-1	NA	TRBV7-3	CARGTSSYNEQFF
TRBJ1-6	few	TRBV20-1	CSARTGKNSPLHF
TRBJ2-7	few	TRBV7-9	CASSSLFRSYEQYF
TRBJ1-1	NA	TRBV4-1	CASSQGDRLNTEAFF
TRBJ2-1	few	TRBV4-1	CASSHPLISGGASSYNEQFF